The T cell receptor (beta chain) described here comes from a study of blood T cells in healthy people across ages. General observations from the study: A strong correlation was seen between TCR beta diversity and naive T cell percentage.

V gave up 5 bases and J gave up 5 bases; unmatched junction bases: 13. Germline values: CDR1 DFQATT, CDR2 SNEGSKA (reference sequence). This CDR3 is 16 amino acids long. Concerning this clonotype: Antigen unknown.

Donor samples were obtained from healthy Caucasian individuals from Russia, aged 6 to 90. A second PCR, run for roughly 7 to 12 cycles, used a sample-barcoded 5' primer plus a J-beta primer mix. TCRdb fed the 5' RACE reads into MiXCR, producing one record per CDR3 protein. This table has around 1,800,000 distinct CDR3 sequences, more than 35% appearing once. The receptor was derived from a human donor in good health. The sample was blood. The rearrangement uses TRBV20-1 and TRBJ2-1; 9 bases fit TRBD2. CDR3 sequence: CSALTRERGVNNEQFF. CDR3 in DNA: TGCAGTGCTCTCACCCGGGAGCGGGGGGTAAACAATGAGCAGTTCTTC.